This entry is about one T cell receptor (beta chain). CDR3 length equals 13 residues. Germline V gene lookup returns CDR1 SGHKS and CDR2 YYEKEE (reference sequence). With 1 base removed from V and 2 bases from J, the gap between germline ends came to 7 bases. The record originates from a study of T cell responses to AZD1222 COVID-19 vaccine. The protocol was immunoSEQ multiplex PCR, while the TCRdb copy is restricted to in-frame clones and leaves out a portion. The repertoire holds 90,000 to 130,000 clones, about 90% seen once, with 15% in the top ten. The chain uses TRBV5-5 and TRBJ2-7; D gene ambiguous. This TCR came from an adult who received the AZD1222 COVID-19 vaccine. The sequenced sample was peripheral blood, obtained 28 days after the second AZD1222 dose. The DNA of the CDR3 is TGTGCCAGCAGCTTGCACCGGACCTACGAGCAGTACTTC. This encodes CASSLHRTYEQYF.